Shown below are 10 T cell receptor beta chains from a single sample sequenced in a study of regulatory T cells in long-lasting Graves disease. Time point indicated: persistent/refractory GD, antithyroid drugs over 5 years with positive TRAb. PBMC-extracted RNA yielded the TCR library. The TCR beta library used iRepertoire HTBI primers with Arm-PCR amplification of CDR3. TCRdb reprocessed the multiplex PCR reads with MiXCR, giving one entry per CDR3 protein. The repertoire holds roughly 470,000 distinct CDR3 sequences, around 21% seen once, with about 7.8% in the top ten. The sample here was peripheral blood mononuclear cells (PBMCs), taken when the disease was refractory, from a patient treated with antithyroid drugs. These receptors were collected from a female donor with Graves disease.

This clonotype has a count of ten or more. The rearrangement links TRBV27 to TRBJ1-1; D gene ambiguous. V shed 3 bases and J shed 0 bases, with 8 bases lying between them. CDR3 length: 14 amino acids. The V gene's germline CDR1 is MNHEY and CDR2 SMNVEV (reference sequence). The chain's CDR3 is CASSFGGMNTEAFF. The CDR3 DNA reads as TGTGCCAGCAGTTTCGGAGGGATGAACACTGAAGCTTTCTTT.

J is TRBJ2-7 and V is TRBV11-2; D might be TRBD2 (7 bases). The germline V gene encodes CDR1 SGHAT and CDR2 FQNNGV. The ends were cut back, 1 base at V and 2 bases at J, with 15 bases in the middle. CDR3 length equals 16 residues. CDR3 protein: CASSLAGGRFAYEQYF. The CDR3 region has the DNA TGTGCCAGCAGCTTAGCGGGGGGCCGTTTCGCCTACGAGCAGTACTTC. The full variable domain, in which reference TRBV11-2 and TRBJ2-7 provide the parts outside the CDR3, is EAGVAQSPRYKIIEKRQSVAFWCNPISGHATLYWYQQILGQGPKLLIQFQNNGVVDDSQLPKDRFSAERLKGVDSTLKIQPAKLEDSAVYLCASSLAGGRFAYEQYFGPGTRLTVT.

The table lists this clonotype with many counts. The genes are TRBV2 and TRBJ1-2; TRBD1 agrees at 9 bases. Germline-derived CDR1 and CDR2 are SNHLY and FYNNEI. With 5 bases clipped from V and 6 bases from J, the junction kept 4 bases outside the gene matches. This CDR3 comprises 13 residues. The CDR3 nucleotides are TGTGCCAGCAGTACCGGGACAGGGCATGGCTACACCTTC. Translating it yields CASSTGTGHGYTF.

The chain couples TRBV4-1 to TRBJ2-5, with 7 nucleotides matching TRBD2. Looked up from germline, CDR1 is MGHRA and CDR2 is YSYEKL. The CDR3 consists of 15 residues. Germline trimming cut 4 bases from V and 5 bases from J; bases unmatched to any gene: 10. This chain's CDR3 is CASSRGGLGLETQYF. In DNA, the CDR3 is TGCGCCAGCAGCCGAGGCGGACTAGGATTGGAGACCCAGTACTTC.

There are many counts of this clonotype. The chain uses TRBV11-2 and TRBJ2-7; TRBD1 aligns across 7 bases. The CDR3 contains 15 residues. V dropped 5 bases and J dropped 0; count of bases not matched to a gene: 7. The germline V gene encodes CDR1 SGHAT and CDR2 FQNNGV. CDR3 region: CASSTGQASSYEQYF. In nucleotides, the CDR3 is TGTGCCAGCAGCACCGGACAGGCGAGCTCCTACGAGCAGTACTTC.

The chain recombines TRBV7-8 with TRBJ1-1; maybe TRBD1 (5 bases). The germline V and J ends were trimmed by 3 bases and 0 bases, with 11 bases remaining between them. The CDR3 runs to 15 residues. Germline-derived CDR1 and CDR2 are SGHVS and FQNEAQ. The CDR3 region is CASSFPGGVNTEAFF. CDR3 DNA: TGTGCCAGCAGCTTCCCGGGGGGGGTGAACACTGAAGCTTTCTTT.

This clonotype appeared many times. The V gene is TRBV28, the J gene TRBJ2-5; no firm D call. V was clipped by 5 bases and J by 4 bases, with 17 bases between them. There are 15 residues in the CDR3. The germline V gene has CDR1 MDHEN and CDR2 SYDVKM. CDR3 sequence: CASSHTPHSIETQYF. In DNA, the CDR3 is TGTGCCAGCAGTCATACCCCCCACTCTATAGAGACCCAGTACTTC. Together with reference TRBV28 and TRBJ2-5, the CDR3 gives the full variable domain: DVKVTQSSRYLVKRTGEKVFLECVQDMDHENMFWYRQDPGLGLRLIYFSYDVKMKEKGDIPEGYSVSREKKERFSLILESASTNQTSMYLCASSHTPHSIETQYFGPGTRLLVL.

The sample holds a few counts of this clonotype. The rearrangement joins TRBV5-1 to TRBJ2-2; 7 bases match TRBD1. J was trimmed by 6 bases and V by 4 bases; bases with no gene match: 12. Germline V gene data show CDR1 as SGHRS and CDR2 as YFSETQ. This CDR3 is 16 amino acids long. CDR3 sequence reads: CASSRVTGMSAGELFF. CDR3 DNA: TGCGCCAGCAGCCGGGTGACAGGGATGTCGGCCGGGGAGCTGTTTTTT.

In this sample, this clonotype turned up many times. One end of the junction is discordant with germline, which a read error may explain. The chain is built from TRBV12-3 or TRBV12-4 and TRBJ2-5; D is undetermined. This CDR3 contains 15 residues. In DNA form, the CDR3 reads TGTGCCAGCAGTTCTTTTTTGACGGAACAAGGGACCCAGTACTTC. Amino acids: CASSSFLTEQGTQYF.

The chain links TRBV4-3 to TRBJ1-2; D is ambiguous. There are 15 residues in the CDR3. Trimming removed 0 bases at V and 2 bases at J, with 10 bases between. Germline CDR1 LGHNA, CDR2 YSLEER. The CDR3: CASSQDLRENYGYTF. The CDR3 region has the DNA TGCGCCAGCAGCCAAGATTTGCGGGAAAACTATGGCTACACCTTC.